This T cell receptor beta chain is drawn from a study of cytomegalovirus exposure and HLA in healthy donors. Study observations and caveats: Whilst most TCR sequences proved rare, a subset of public TCRs occurred across many donors. Later analysis identified a missense DCLRE1C variant that was linked to TCR beta V- and J-gene trimming.

About this clone: Its target is not known.

The CDR3 is 16 amino acids. Trimming at V came to 0 bases and at J to 1 base, leaving 6 bases not matched to a gene. Germline V lookup: CDR1 SGDLS, CDR2 YYNGEE. Use of 60 Vbeta and 13 Jbeta primers characterized the PCR. Sequenced by immunoSEQ multiplex PCR; TCRdb stores in-frame clones only, minus some. The sample yields 150,000 or so clones, roughly 80% seen once. J is TRBJ2-7 and V is TRBV9, with 8 bases fitting TRBD2. The clonotype was recovered from a male donor in good health and CMV-seropositive. The material sequenced was PBMCs. The CDR3 nucleotides are TGTGCCAGCAGCGTAGGGGCTAGCGGGTTATCCTACGAGCAGTACTTC. It codes for CASSVGASGLSYEQYF.